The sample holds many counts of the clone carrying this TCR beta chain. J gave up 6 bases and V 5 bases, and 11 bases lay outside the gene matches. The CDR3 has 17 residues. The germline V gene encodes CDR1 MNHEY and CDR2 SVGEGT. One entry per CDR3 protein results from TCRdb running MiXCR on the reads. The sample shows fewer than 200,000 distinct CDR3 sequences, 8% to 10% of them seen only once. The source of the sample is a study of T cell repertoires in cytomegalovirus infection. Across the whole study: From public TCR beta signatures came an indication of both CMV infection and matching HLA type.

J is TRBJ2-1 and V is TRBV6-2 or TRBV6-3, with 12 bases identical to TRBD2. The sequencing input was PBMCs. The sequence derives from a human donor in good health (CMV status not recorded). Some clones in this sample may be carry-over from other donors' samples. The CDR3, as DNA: TGTGCCAGCAGTGTTTCGACTAGCGGGGGTTGGAGCAATGAGCAGTTCTTC. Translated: CASSVSTSGGWSNEQFF.